This is a list of T cell receptor beta chains from one sample in a study of blood T cells in healthy people across ages. TCRdb called the 5' RACE reads again in MiXCR, with one record for every CDR3 protein. The repertoire includes under 800,000 distinct CDR3 sequences, roughly 21% of them detected once, and about 3.6% sits in the top ten. Sequenced material: blood. These receptors came from a man between 65 and 85 years old in good health. The CDR3 runs from the conserved cysteine through the conserved F or W. Each record gives: V gene, D gene, clone size, J gene, CDR3 DNA, CDR3 protein. A D gene is named only where the DNA matches it firmly. Expanded clones get a size class; other rows say once, few or many, or leave the size out.

>TRBV2|-|few|TRBJ1-3
TGTGCCAGCAGTGATGAAGTCTCTGGAAACACCATATATTTT
CASSDEVSGNTIYF
>TRBV28|TRBD1|few|TRBJ2-7
TGTGCCAGCAGCACCGGGACAGGGGTCTACGAGCAGTACTTC
CASSTGTGVYEQYF
>TRBV20-1|TRBD1|few|TRBJ2-3
TGCAGTGCCAAGGGACAGGGGGCTAGCACAGATACGCAGTATTTT
CSAKGQGASTDTQYF
>TRBV5-1|TRBD1|-|TRBJ2-5
TGCGCCAGCAGCCCAGAGACAGGGATACAGTACTTC
CASSPETGIQYF
>TRBV7-3|-|-|TRBJ2-6
TGTGCCAGCAGCAGGGGGGGACTTTCCAAATCTGGGGCCAACGTCCTGACTTTC
CASSRGGLSKSGANVLTF
>TRBV20-1|TRBD1|few|TRBJ1-1
TGCAGTGCTAGAGTTGGGACAGAGGGGAACACTGAAGCTTTCTTT
CSARVGTEGNTEAFF
>TRBV27|-|-|TRBJ2-4
TGTGCCAGCAGTTTATCCGAGTCAACCAAAAACATTCAGTACTTC
CASSLSESTKNIQYF
>TRBV30|-|few|TRBJ1-3
TGTGCCTGGAGTACAGGGTCTACTGGAAACACCATATATTTT
CAWSTGSTGNTIYF
>TRBV20-1|-|many|TRBJ2-3
TGCAGTGCTAGCACAGATACGCAGTATTTT
CSASTDTQYF
>TRBV5-1|-|-|TRBJ2-7
TGCGCCAGCAGCAAGAGGGGCAGCGACTACGAGCAGTACTTC
CASSKRGSDYEQYF
>TRBV12-3/TRBV12-4|TRBD1|few|TRBJ1-5
TGTGCCAGCAGTCAGGACAGGAGCAATCAGCCCCAGCATTTT
CASSQDRSNQPQHF
>TRBV7-2|-|many|TRBJ1-2
TGTGCCAGCAGCCTCGGGCTTGGGAACTATGGCTACACCTTC
CASSLGLGNYGYTF
>TRBV28|TRBD2|-|TRBJ2-3
TGTGCCAGCAGCAGGATGCGGACTAGCGAAACCACAGATACGCAGTATTTT
CASSRMRTSETTDTQYF
>TRBV5-5|TRBD1|few|TRBJ1-2
TGTGCCAGCAGCTTGGATGTGACAGGGGGCGGGCACACCTTC
CASSLDVTGGGHTF
>TRBV7-2|-|few|TRBJ2-1
TGTGCCAGCAGCTTAGAAGCTCTAGCGATCAATGAGCAGTTCTTC
CASSLEALAINEQFF
>TRBV12-3/TRBV12-4|-|many|TRBJ2-1
TGTGCCAGCAGGCCCCAGGGGATCCATGAGCAGTTCTTC
CASRPQGIHEQFF
>TRBV4-1|-|few|TRBJ2-7
TGCGCCAGCAGCAAAGGACCGTCCAGCTCCTACGAGCAGTACTTC
CASSKGPSSSYEQYF
>TRBV20-1|TRBD2|few|TRBJ2-3
TGCAGTGCTAGAGATCCTGGGACTAGCGGGAGGACAGATACGCAGTATTTT
CSARDPGTSGRTDTQYF
>TRBV2|-|-|TRBJ2-7
TGTGCCAGCAGTGAAGGGGGTGGCGGAGTCCCCTACGAGCAGTACTTC
CASSEGGGGVPYEQYF
>TRBV7-9|TRBD1|few|TRBJ2-7
TGTGCCAGCAGCGTAGACAGGGACCGCTCCTACGAGCAGTACTTC
CASSVDRDRSYEQYF
>TRBV20-1|-|few|TRBJ1-4
TGCAGTGGGGTGCTCGGGCAGGCTAATGAAAAACTGTTTTTT
CSGVLGQANEKLFF
>TRBV27|TRBD2|-|TRBJ2-7
TGTGCCAGCAGTTTAAAAGCAGGGACTAGCGGGAGAGGGGAGCAGTACTTC
CASSLKAGTSGRGEQYF
>TRBV10-3|TRBD2|-|TRBJ2-7
TGTGCCATCAGTGATGGACTAGCCCACGAGCAGTACTTC
CAISDGLAHEQYF
>TRBV5-6|-|-|TRBJ2-7
TGTGCCAGCAGCCCTCTGGGGGGAATGGACGAGCAGTACTTC
CASSPLGGMDEQYF
>TRBV29-1|-|few|TRBJ1-1
TGCAGCGTTGTCCGGGGCAGAAGTACTGAAGCTTTCTTT
CSVVRGRSTEAFF
>TRBV12-3/TRBV12-4|TRBD1|-|TRBJ2-7
TGTGCCAGCAACAAACCGGGACAGGGCTACGAGCAGTACTTC
CASNKPGQGYEQYF
>TRBV7-2|TRBD1|few|TRBJ2-7
TGTGCCAGCAGCTTAGCGCTAACAGGGGGCGAGCAGTACTTC
CASSLALTGGEQYF
>TRBV12-3/TRBV12-4|TRBD2|-|TRBJ2-1
TGTGCCAGCAGTTTAGACCCTAGCGGGAGACCCTACAATGAGCAGTTCTTC
CASSLDPSGRPYNEQFF
>TRBV21-1|-|-|TRBJ2-2
TGTGCCAGAAACCCGGGAGGTCACGGGGAGCTGTTTTTT
CARNPGGHGELFF
>TRBV20-1|TRBD2|few|TRBJ2-1
TGCAGTGCTCGGGGGCTAGCGGGAGGGAAGGATGAGCAGTTCTTC
CSARGLAGGKDEQFF
>TRBV21-1|-|-|TRBJ2-6
TGTGCCAGCAGCAGACACAAATCTATGGAAACTGGGGCCAACGTCCTGACTTTC
CASSRHKSMETGANVLTF
>TRBV5-1|-|few|TRBJ2-7
TGCGCCAGCAGCGACCAGGGGAATTACGAGCAGTACTTC
CASSDQGNYEQYF
>TRBV2|-|-|TRBJ2-7
TGTGCCAGCAGTGATGTGAGCTCCTACGAGCAGTACTTC
CASSDVSSYEQYF
>TRBV6-1|TRBD2|-|TRBJ2-7
TGTGCCAGCAAGTCCGCGGGAGGGTCCTACGAGCAGTACTTC
CASKSAGGSYEQYF
>TRBV7-9|TRBD2|-|TRBJ2-7
TGTGCCAGCAGCTTAGGACTAGCAGATATTAACTACGAGCAGTACTTC
CASSLGLADINYEQYF
>TRBV7-6|-|few|TRBJ2-1
TGTGCCAGCAGCCCCTCTCTGGGCGCGGGAACAGACGAGCAGTTCTTC
CASSPSLGAGTDEQFF
>TRBV2|-|many|TRBJ2-5
TGTGCCAGCAGCCCTATGGAGACCCAGTACTTC
CASSPMETQYF
>TRBV29-1|TRBD2|-|TRBJ2-7
TGCAGCGTTGAAGGGCTAGCGGGAGCCGGTGAGCAGTACTTC
CSVEGLAGAGEQYF
>TRBV3-1|TRBD2|few|TRBJ2-5
TGTGCCAGCAGCCAAGAATCTGGACTAGCGGGAGTAGAGACCCAGTACTTC
CASSQESGLAGVETQYF
>TRBV7-6|-|-|TRBJ1-4
TGTGCCAGCAGCTTAGGTTTTTCTAATGAAAAACTGTTTTTT
CASSLGFSNEKLFF
>TRBV28|TRBD1|-|TRBJ2-3
TGTGCCAGCAGTTTTCTCGCCGGGACAGGGATGACAGATACGCAGTATTTT
CASSFLAGTGMTDTQYF
>TRBV20-1|TRBD1|few|TRBJ1-4
TGCAGTGCTAGCCAAGGGGGCGCAGGGGAAAAACTGTTTTTT
CSASQGGAGEKLFF
>TRBV5-4|-|few|TRBJ2-2
TGTGCCAGCAGCTTAGAAGGTATCGGGGAGCTGTTTTTT
CASSLEGIGELFF
>TRBV5-1|TRBD1|-|TRBJ1-4
TGCGCCAGCAGCTTGGGGAACAGGGGCCTCAATGAAAAACTGTTTTTT
CASSLGNRGLNEKLFF
>TRBV30|-|-|TRBJ2-7
TGTGTCTGGAGTCAGTACAGGGTGAACGAGCAGTACTTC
CVWSQYRVNEQYF
>TRBV14|-|-|TRBJ2-7
TGTGCCAGCAGCCAACTAAACGGGAGATCGTACGAGCAGTACTTC
CASSQLNGRSYEQYF
>TRBV7-9|-|few|TRBJ2-3
TGTGCCAGCAGCTTAGACCCAAGCACAGATACGCAGTATTTT
CASSLDPSTDTQYF
>TRBV5-6|-|few|TRBJ2-3
TGTGCCAGCAGCCGAAATCGGGCAGATACGCAGTATTTT
CASSRNRADTQYF
>TRBV14|TRBD2|many|TRBJ2-5
TGTGCCAGCAGCTTGCTAGCGGGAGAAGAGACCCAGTACTTC
CASSLLAGEETQYF
>TRBV12-3/TRBV12-4|-|-|TRBJ1-1
TGTGCCGGCAGTATAGGACAGTCGAACACTGAAGCTTTCTTT
CAGSIGQSNTEAFF